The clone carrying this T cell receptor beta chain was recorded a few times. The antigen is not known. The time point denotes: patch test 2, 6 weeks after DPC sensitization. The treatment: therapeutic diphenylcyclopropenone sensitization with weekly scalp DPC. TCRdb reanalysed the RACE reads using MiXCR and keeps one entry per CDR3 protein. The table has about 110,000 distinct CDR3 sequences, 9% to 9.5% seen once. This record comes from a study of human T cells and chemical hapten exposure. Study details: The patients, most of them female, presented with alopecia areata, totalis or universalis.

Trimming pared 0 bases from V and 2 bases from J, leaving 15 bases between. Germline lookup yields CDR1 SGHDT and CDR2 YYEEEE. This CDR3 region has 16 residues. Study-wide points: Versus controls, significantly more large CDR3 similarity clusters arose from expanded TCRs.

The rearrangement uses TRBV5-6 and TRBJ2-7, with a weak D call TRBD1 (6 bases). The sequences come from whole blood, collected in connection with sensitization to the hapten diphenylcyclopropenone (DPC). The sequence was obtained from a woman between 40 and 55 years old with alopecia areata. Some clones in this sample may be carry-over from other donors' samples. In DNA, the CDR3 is TGTGCCAGCAGCTTGGAGAACAGGGTGCAGCCCTACGAGCAGTACTTC. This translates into CASSLENRVQPYEQYF. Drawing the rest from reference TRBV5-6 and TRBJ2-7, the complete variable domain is DAGVTQSPTHLIKTRGQQVTLRCSPKSGHDTVSWYQQALGQGPQFIFQYYEEEERQRGNFPDRFSGHQFPNYSSELNVNALLLGDSALYLCASSLENRVQPYEQYFGPGTRLTVT.